The rows below give T cell receptor beta chains drawn from one sample of a study of blood T cell repertoires in COVID-19. Sequencing was performed with immunoSEQ multiplex PCR; in TCRdb, only in-frame clones are kept and a portion is missing. The sample has 250,000 to 350,000 clones, more than 70% seen once; the top ten hold just under 7%. Sequencing was done on a sample of peripheral blood. Receptors originate from a woman under 40 who had recovered from COVID-19. The CDR3 runs from the conserved cysteine through the conserved F or W. A D gene is named only where the DNA matches it firmly. Some rows have no size entry. The others give once, few or many, or a class for an expanded clone.

size,D,V,J,DNA,CDR3
-,-,TRBV13,TRBJ2-1,TGTGCCAGCAGCTTATTGTGGCATGAGCAGTTCTTC,CASSLLWHEQFF
-,TRBD1,TRBV27,TRBJ1-5,TGTGCCAGCAGTCCCCGGGACAGGGGGCTTCAGCCCCAGCATTTT,CASSPRDRGLQPQHF
-,-,TRBV24-1,TRBJ2-2,TGTGCCACCAGTGATTCTTGGGACTACACCGGGGAGCTGTTTTTT,CATSDSWDYTGELFF
-,-,TRBV5-5,TRBJ2-7,TGTGCCAGCAGCTCGCTCGACAGCTACGAGCAGTACTTC,CASSSLDSYEQYF
-,-,TRBV5-5,TRBJ2-2,TGTGCCAGCAGCCCAAGTGGCGGGGCCACCGGGGAGCTGTTTTTT,CASSPSGGATGELFF
-,-,TRBV27,TRBJ1-2,TGTGCCAGCAGACTCTACCCCGGGCAGGGCAAAAGCGGGGGCTACACCTTC,CASRLYPGQGKSGGYTF
-,TRBD2,TRBV7-2,TRBJ2-5,TGTGCCAGCAGCTTATTCGGCGGGGGGGGAGAGACCCAGTACTTC,CASSLFGGGGETQYF
once,TRBD1,TRBV6-5,TRBJ1-5,TGTGCCAGCAAGCGCGGGACAGGGCATCAGCCCCAGCATTTT,CASKRGTGHQPQHF
-,TRBD2,TRBV4-1,TRBJ2-1,TGCGCCAGCAGCCGAAGTTCAACGACTAGCGCCGATTACAATGAGCAGTTCTTC,CASSRSSTTSADYNEQFF
-,-,TRBV14,TRBJ1-2,TGTGCCAGCAGCCAAGGAAACAGCTATGGCTACACCTTC,CASSQGNSYGYTF
-,-,TRBV3-1/TRBV3-2,TRBJ2-2,TGTGCCAGCAGCCAAGACCTCACCGGGGAGCTGTTTTTT,CASSQDLTGELFF
-,-,TRBV6-5,TRBJ1-1,TGTGCCAGCAACTCTGACAGAAGTGAAGCTTTCTTT,CASNSDRSEAFF
-,-,TRBV9,TRBJ2-6,TGTGCCAGCAGCGTAGATCAGGTTCGGGCCAACGTCCTGACTTTC,CASSVDQVRANVLTF
-,TRBD2,TRBV11-2,TRBJ2-7,TGTGCCAGCAGCCACGGGGGGGGCTACGAGCAGTACTTC,CASSHGGGYEQYF
few,TRBD1,TRBV7-9,TRBJ1-6,TGTGCCAGCAGCCAGGACAGGGCCCAGCGGACAAATAATTCACCCCTCCACTTT,CASSQDRAQRTNNSPLHF
many,TRBD1,TRBV4-3,TRBJ1-2,TGCGCCAGCAGCCCCGGGACAGGGGGCGACTATGGCTACACCTTC,CASSPGTGGDYGYTF
-,TRBD1,TRBV30,TRBJ1-6,TGTGCCTGGGACAGGGATCGCTCACCCCTCCACTTT,CAWDRDRSPLHF
-,TRBD1,TRBV28,TRBJ1-4,TGTGCCAGTTTTTCTAGGGGACAGAATGAAAAACTGTTTTTT,CASFSRGQNEKLFF
-,-,TRBV5-1,TRBJ1-2,TGCGCCAGCAGCGGCGGCGGCTTCTACCCCCCCTATGGCTACACCTTC,CASSGGGFYPPYGYTF
-,TRBD2,TRBV27,TRBJ2-3,TGTGCCAGCAGTTCTCGCGGGGGGTTGATGGGCACAGATACGCAGTATTTT,CASSSRGGLMGTDTQYF
-,-,TRBV19,TRBJ1-6,TGTGCCAGTAGTATAGGCGGGGAGGGGTCACCCCTCCACTTT,CASSIGGEGSPLHF
-,TRBD1,TRBV3-1/TRBV3-2,TRBJ2-7,TGTGCCAGCAGCCGAGACAGGGGGCCTTACTCCTACGAGCAGTACTTC,CASSRDRGPYSYEQYF
-,TRBD1,TRBV6-6,TRBJ1-4,TGTGCCAGCAGGGACAGGTTTGCAACTAATGAAAAACTGTTTTTT,CASRDRFATNEKLFF
-,-,TRBV6-4,TRBJ2-1,TGTGCCAGCAGTGAATCGGGGAGCTCCTACAATGAGCAGTTCTTC,CASSESGSSYNEQFF
-,TRBD1,TRBV27,TRBJ1-2,TGTGCCAGCAGCCGCTGGACAGGGGGCAGAGATGGCTACACCTTC,CASSRWTGGRDGYTF
-,TRBD1,TRBV4-1,TRBJ2-1,TGCGCCAGCAGCCGAGCCCACAGGGGGACAGCAGATGAGCAGTTCTTC,CASSRAHRGTADEQFF
-,TRBD1,TRBV4-2,TRBJ2-7,TGTGCCAGCAGCCAGGGGACAGGGCCCTACGAGCAGTACTTC,CASSQGTGPYEQYF
-,-,TRBV12-3/TRBV12-4,TRBJ2-5,TGTGCCAGCAGGGACAGCCAAGAGACCCAGTACTTC,CASRDSQETQYF
-,TRBD1,TRBV29-1,TRBJ1-5,TGCAGCGTTCGACAGGGGGGTAGCAATCAGCCCCAGCATTTT,CSVRQGGSNQPQHF
-,-,TRBV29-1,TRBJ1-1,TGCAGCGTCAGACACAGAATGAACACTGAAGCTTTCTTT,CSVRHRMNTEAFF
-,-,TRBV2,TRBJ2-7,TGTGCCAGCAGTAACAGGGTGGGCTCCTACGAGCAGTACTTC,CASSNRVGSYEQYF
-,-,TRBV2,TRBJ1-4,TGTGCCAGCAGTGGACAGCGAAATGAAAAACTGTTTTTT,CASSGQRNEKLFF
once,-,TRBV7-8,TRBJ2-7,TGTGCCAGCAGCCTAAGACAGCACTACGAGCAGTACTTC,CASSLRQHYEQYF
-,TRBD2,TRBV5-1,TRBJ2-7,TGCGCCAGCAGCTTGCAGCGGGGGGCTTACGAGCAGTACTTC,CASSLQRGAYEQYF
-,-,TRBV7-9,TRBJ1-6,TGTGCCAGCAGCCCGCGGGTTAATTCACCCCTCCACTTT,CASSPRVNSPLHF
-,TRBD1,TRBV9,TRBJ1-1,TGTGCCAGCAGCGAGGGACAGGGGGCGGGTACTGAAGCTTTCTTT,CASSEGQGAGTEAFF
-,-,TRBV4-2,TRBJ2-1,TGTGCCAGCAGCCAAGATCAGAACAGATACAATGAGCAGTTCTTC,CASSQDQNRYNEQFF
-,-,TRBV7-8,TRBJ1-5,TGTGCCAGCAGCTTAGGGACAGCCTCTGGAAGCAATCAGCCCCAGCATTTT,CASSLGTASGSNQPQHF
-,-,TRBV30,TRBJ2-4,TGTGCCTGGAGTGCGTCTGCCAAAAACATTCAGTACTTC,CAWSASAKNIQYF
-,TRBD2,TRBV5-8,TRBJ2-3,TGTGCCAGCAGGCCCGGGGGGAGTAGTACAGATACGCAGTATTTT,CASRPGGSSTDTQYF
-,-,TRBV4-1,TRBJ1-2,TGCGCCAGCAGCCAAGATTGGGGGGGCACCCTCTATGGCTACACCTTC,CASSQDWGGTLYGYTF
once,TRBD2,TRBV28,TRBJ2-3,TGTGCCAGCAGGGAATCGACTAGCGGACGCACAGATACGCAGTATTTT,CASRESTSGRTDTQYF
-,-,TRBV7-9,TRBJ2-7,TGTGCCAGCAGCCAGTCCGGGGTGACCTACGAGCAGTACTTC,CASSQSGVTYEQYF
-,TRBD1,TRBV6-6,TRBJ1-1,TGTGCCAGCGCCCCCGACAGGGTGAACACTGAAGCTTTCTTT,CASAPDRVNTEAFF
-,-,TRBV11-2,TRBJ2-3,TGTGCCAGCAGCTTAGATGCTGAAGGGGACTCCACAGATACGCAGTATTTT,CASSLDAEGDSTDTQYF
-,-,TRBV6-5,TRBJ1-4,TGTGCCAGCACCCGGAGGGAGGAAAAACTGTTTTTT,CASTRREEKLFF
-,-,TRBV2,TRBJ2-2,TGTGCCAGCAGGGCCGGGACTAACACCGGGGAGCTGTTTTTT,CASRAGTNTGELFF